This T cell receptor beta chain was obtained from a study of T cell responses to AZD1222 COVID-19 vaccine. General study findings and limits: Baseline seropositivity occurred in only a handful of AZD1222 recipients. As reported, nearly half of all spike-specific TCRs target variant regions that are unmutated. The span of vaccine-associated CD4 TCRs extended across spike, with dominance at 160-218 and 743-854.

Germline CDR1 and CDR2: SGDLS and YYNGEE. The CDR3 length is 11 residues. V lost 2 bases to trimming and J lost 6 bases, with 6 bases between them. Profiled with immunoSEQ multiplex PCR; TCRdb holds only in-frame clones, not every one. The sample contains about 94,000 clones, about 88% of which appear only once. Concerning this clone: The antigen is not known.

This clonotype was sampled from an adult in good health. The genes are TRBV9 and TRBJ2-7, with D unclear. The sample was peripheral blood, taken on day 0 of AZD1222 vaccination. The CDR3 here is CASSVGSEQYF. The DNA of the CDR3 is TGTGCCAGCAGCGTCGGGTCCGAGCAGTACTTC.